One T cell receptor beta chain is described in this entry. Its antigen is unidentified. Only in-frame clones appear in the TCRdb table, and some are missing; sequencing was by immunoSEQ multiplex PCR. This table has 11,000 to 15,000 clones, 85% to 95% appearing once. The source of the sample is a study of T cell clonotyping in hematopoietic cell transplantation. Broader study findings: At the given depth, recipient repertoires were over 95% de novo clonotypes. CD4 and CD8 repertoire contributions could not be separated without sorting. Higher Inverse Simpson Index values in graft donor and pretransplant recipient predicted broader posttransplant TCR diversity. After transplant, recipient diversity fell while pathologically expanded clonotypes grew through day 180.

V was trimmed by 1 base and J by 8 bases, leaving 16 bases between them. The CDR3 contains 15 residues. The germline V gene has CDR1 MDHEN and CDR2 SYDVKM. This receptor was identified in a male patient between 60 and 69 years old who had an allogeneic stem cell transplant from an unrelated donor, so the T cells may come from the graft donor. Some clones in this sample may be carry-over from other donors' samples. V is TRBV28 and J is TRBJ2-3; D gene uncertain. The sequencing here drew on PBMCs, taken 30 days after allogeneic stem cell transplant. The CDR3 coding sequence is TGTGCCAGCAGTTTATTTGGAGCTCTGCTGCCTACGCAGTATTTT. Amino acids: CASSLFGALLPTQYF.